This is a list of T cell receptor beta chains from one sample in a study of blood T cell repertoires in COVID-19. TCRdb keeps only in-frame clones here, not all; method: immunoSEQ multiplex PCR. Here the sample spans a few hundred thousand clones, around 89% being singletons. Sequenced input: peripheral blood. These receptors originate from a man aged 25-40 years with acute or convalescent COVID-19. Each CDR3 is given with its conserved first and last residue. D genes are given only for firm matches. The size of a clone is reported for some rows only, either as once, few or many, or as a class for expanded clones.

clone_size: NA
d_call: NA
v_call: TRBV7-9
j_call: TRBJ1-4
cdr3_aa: CASSYNNEKLFF
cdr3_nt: TGTGCCAGCAGCTATAATAATGAAAAACTGTTTTTT

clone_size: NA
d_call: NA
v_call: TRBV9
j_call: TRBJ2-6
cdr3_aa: CASSSRDGRAGANVLTF
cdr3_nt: TGTGCCAGCAGCTCCCGGGATGGAAGGGCTGGGGCCAACGTCCTGACTTTC

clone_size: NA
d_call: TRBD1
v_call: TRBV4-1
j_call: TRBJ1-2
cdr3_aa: CASSQDGTGGNYGYTF
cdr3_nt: TGCGCCAGCAGCCAAGATGGGACAGGGGGGAACTATGGCTACACCTTC

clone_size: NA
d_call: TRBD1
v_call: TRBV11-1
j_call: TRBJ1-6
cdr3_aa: CASSRDRVNSPLHF
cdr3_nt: TGTGCCAGCAGCCGGGACAGGGTGAATTCACCCCTCCACTTT

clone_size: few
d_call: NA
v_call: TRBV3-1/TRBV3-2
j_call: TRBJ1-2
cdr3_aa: CASSPLRTQGYGYTF
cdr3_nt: TGTGCCAGCAGCCCCCTCCGAACACAGGGTTATGGCTACACCTTC

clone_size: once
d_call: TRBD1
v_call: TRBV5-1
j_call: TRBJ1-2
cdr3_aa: CASTGTGVNYGYTF
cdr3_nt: TGCGCCAGTACTGGGACAGGTGTCAACTATGGCTACACCTTC

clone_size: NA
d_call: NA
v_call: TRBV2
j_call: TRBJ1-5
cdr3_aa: CASSDAEYSNQPQHF
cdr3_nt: TGTGCCAGCAGTGATGCGGAGTATAGCAATCAGCCCCAGCATTTT

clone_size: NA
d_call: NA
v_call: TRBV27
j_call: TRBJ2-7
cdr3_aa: CASSWPSYEQYF
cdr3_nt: TGTGCCAGCAGTTGGCCCTCCTACGAGCAGTACTTC

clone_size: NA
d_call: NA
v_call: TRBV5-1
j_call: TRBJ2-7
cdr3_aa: CASSLSGRLGEQYF
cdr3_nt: TGCGCCAGCAGCTTATCGGGGAGGTTGGGGGAGCAGTACTTC

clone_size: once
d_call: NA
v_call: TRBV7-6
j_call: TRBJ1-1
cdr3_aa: CASSLGGAGDTEAFF
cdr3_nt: TGTGCCAGCAGCTTAGGAGGGGCGGGGGACACTGAAGCTTTCTTT

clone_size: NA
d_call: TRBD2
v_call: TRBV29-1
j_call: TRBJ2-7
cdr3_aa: CSVEGKLGGSLYEQYF
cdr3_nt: TGCAGCGTTGAAGGGAAGCTTGGCGGGAGTCTCTACGAGCAGTACTTC

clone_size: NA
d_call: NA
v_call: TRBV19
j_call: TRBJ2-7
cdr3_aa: CASSIKGDTYEQYF
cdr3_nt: TGTGCCAGTAGTATAAAGGGGGACACCTACGAGCAGTACTTC

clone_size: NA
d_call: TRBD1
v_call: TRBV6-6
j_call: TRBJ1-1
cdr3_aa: CASSQGQGSTEAFF
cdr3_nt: TGTGCCAGCAGTCAGGGACAGGGTAGTACTGAAGCTTTCTTT

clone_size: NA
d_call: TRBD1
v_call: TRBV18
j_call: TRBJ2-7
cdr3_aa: CASSPGQGLHEQYF
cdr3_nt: TGTGCCAGCTCACCCGGACAGGGTCTGCACGAGCAGTACTTC

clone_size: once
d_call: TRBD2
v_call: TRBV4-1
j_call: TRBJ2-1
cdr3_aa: CASRESGSSYNEQFF
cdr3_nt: TGCGCCAGCAGGGAAAGCGGGAGCTCCTACAATGAGCAGTTCTTC

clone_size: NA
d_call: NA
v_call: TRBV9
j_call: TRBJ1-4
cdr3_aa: CASARLGGNREKLFF
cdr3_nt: TGTGCCAGCGCTCGCTTGGGGGGGAATCGGGAAAAACTGTTTTTT

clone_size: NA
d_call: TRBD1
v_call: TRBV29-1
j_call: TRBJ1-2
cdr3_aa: CSVGDRGNYGYTF
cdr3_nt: TGCAGCGTTGGAGACAGGGGAAACTATGGCTACACCTTC

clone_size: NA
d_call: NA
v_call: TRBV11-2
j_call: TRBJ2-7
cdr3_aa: CASSLVRRGEQYF
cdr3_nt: TGTGCCAGCAGCTTAGTTCGTAGAGGCGAGCAGTACTTC

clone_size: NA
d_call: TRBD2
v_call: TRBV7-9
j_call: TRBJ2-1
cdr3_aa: CASSFSPVTSSYNEQFF
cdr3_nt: TGTGCCAGCAGCTTTTCCCCCGTGACTAGCAGTTACAATGAGCAGTTCTTC

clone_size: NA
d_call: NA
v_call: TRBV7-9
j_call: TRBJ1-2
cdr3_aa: CASSLEAGKGYGYTF
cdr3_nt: TGTGCCAGCAGCTTAGAGGCAGGGAAGGGGTATGGCTACACCTTC

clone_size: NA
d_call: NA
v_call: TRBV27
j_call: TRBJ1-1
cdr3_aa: CASSLAVLNTEAFF
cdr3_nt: TGTGCCAGCAGTCTAGCAGTGCTGAACACTGAAGCTTTCTTT

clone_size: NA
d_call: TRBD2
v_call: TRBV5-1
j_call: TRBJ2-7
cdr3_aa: CASSYTSGEQYF
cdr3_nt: TGCGCCAGCAGCTATACTAGCGGCGAGCAGTACTTC

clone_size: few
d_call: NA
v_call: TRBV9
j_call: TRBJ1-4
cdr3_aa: CASSVSLEGKLFF
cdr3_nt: TGTGCCAGCAGCGTATCACTGGAGGGAAAACTGTTTTTT

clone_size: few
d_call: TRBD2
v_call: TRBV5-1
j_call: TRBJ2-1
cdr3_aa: CASSLGTSGRAVYEQFF
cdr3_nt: TGCGCCAGCAGCTTGGGTACTAGCGGGAGGGCCGTTTATGAGCAGTTCTTC

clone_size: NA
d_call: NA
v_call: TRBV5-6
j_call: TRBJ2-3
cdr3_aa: CASSLGSAADTQYF
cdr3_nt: TGTGCCAGCAGCTTGGGTAGCGCCGCAGATACGCAGTATTTT

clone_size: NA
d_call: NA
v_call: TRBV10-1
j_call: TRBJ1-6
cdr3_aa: CASSPDRTHSPLHF
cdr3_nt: TGCGCCAGCAGTCCTGACAGGACGCACTCACCCCTCCACTTT

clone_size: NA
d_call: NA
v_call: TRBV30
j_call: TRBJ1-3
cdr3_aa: CAWSPRGGIVGNTIYF
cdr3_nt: TGTGCCTGGTCCCCACGCGGGGGGATAGTTGGAAACACCATATATTTT

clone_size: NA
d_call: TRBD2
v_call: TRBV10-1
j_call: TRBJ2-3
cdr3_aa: CASSLNPSGPTDTQYF
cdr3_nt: TGCGCCAGCAGCCTAAACCCTAGCGGCCCCACAGATACGCAGTATTTT

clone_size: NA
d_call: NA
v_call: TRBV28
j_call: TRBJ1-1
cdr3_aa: CATDLQGNTEAFF
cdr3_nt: TGTGCCACCGACCTACAGGGGAACACTGAAGCTTTCTTT

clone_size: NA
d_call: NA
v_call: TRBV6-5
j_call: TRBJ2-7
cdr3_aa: CASSYSNSGYEQYF
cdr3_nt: TGTGCCAGCAGTTACTCTAACTCCGGGTACGAGCAGTACTTC

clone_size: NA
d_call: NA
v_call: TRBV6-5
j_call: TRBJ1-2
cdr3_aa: CASRSPGTNYGYTF
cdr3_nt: TGTGCCAGCAGGTCCCCCGGGACTAACTATGGCTACACCTTC

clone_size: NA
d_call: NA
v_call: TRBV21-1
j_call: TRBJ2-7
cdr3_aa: CASSKVQRVTGGRSSYEQYF
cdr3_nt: TGTGCCAGCAGCAAAGTTCAGCGTGTAACGGGGGGGCGGAGCTCCTACGAGCAGTACTTC

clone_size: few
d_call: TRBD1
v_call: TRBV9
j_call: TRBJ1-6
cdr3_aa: CASSTGDSYNSPLHF
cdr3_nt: TGTGCCAGCAGTACAGGGGATAGCTATAATTCACCCCTCCACTTT

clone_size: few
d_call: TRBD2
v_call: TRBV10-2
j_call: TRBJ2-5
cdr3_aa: CASTLAGGQETQYF
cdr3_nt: TGCGCCAGCACCCTAGCGGGGGGACAAGAGACCCAGTACTTC

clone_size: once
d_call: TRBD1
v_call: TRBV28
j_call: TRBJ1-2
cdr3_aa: CASSLTGWRGYTF
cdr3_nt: TGTGCCAGCAGTTTGACAGGGTGGCGTGGCTACACCTTC

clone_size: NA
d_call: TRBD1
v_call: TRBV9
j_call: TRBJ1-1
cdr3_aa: CASSVGQDTEAFF
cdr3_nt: TGTGCCAGCAGCGTCGGACAGGACACTGAAGCTTTCTTT

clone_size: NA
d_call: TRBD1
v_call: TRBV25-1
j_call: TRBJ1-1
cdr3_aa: CASSGGTGAAFF
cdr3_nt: TGTGCCAGCAGTGGAGGGACAGGGGCGGCTTTCTTT

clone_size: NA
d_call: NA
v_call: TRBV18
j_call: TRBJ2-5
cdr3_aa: CASSPTGRGETQYF
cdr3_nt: TGTGCCAGCTCACCGACAGGTAGAGGAGAGACCCAGTACTTC

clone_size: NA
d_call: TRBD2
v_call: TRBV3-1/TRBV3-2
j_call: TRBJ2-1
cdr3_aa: CASSHSPGRANEQFF
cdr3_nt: TGTGCCAGCAGCCACTCTCCCGGGAGGGCCAATGAGCAGTTCTTC

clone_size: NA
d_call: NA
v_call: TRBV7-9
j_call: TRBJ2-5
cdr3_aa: CASSLAAGETQYF
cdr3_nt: TGTGCCAGCAGCTTAGCCGCGGGGGAGACCCAGTACTTC

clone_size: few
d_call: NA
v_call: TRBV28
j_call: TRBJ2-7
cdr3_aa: CASSLSLEQYF
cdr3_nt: TGTGCCAGCAGTTTATCTCTCGAGCAGTACTTC